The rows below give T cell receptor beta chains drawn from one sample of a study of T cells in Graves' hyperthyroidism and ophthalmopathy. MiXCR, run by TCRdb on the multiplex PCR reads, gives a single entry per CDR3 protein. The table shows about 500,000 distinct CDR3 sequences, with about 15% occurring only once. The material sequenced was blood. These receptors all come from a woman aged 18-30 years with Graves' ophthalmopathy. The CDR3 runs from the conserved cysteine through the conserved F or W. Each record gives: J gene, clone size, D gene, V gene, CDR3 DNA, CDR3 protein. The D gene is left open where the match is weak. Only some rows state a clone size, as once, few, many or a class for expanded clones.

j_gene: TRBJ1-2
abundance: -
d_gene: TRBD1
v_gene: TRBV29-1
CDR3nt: TGCAGCGTTGAAGACGTATCAGGTCAGGGGGAGGGAGGCTACACCTTC
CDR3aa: CSVEDVSGQGEGGYTF

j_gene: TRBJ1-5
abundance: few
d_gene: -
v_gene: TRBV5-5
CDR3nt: TGTGCCAGCAGCTTGCAGTTAACAAATCAGCCCCAGCATTTT
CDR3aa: CASSLQLTNQPQHF

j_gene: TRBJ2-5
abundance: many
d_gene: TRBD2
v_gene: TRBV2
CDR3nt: TGTGCCAGCAGTGTATATGTAGGGACTAGCGGGTCGTACCAAGAGACCCAGTACTTC
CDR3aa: CASSVYVGTSGSYQETQYF

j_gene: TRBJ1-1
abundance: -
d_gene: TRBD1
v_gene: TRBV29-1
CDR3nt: TGCAGCGTTGAGACAGGGCTGCGGGGCACTGAAGCTTTCTTT
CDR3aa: CSVETGLRGTEAFF

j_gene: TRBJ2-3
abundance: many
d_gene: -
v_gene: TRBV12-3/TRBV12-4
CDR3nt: TGTGCCAGCAGTTTCCAGGGGAAGCAGTATTTT
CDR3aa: CASSFQGKQYF

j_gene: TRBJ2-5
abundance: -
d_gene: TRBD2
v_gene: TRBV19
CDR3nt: TGTGCCAGTAGTGGACTAGCGGGAGCGGGCCAAGAGACCCAGTACTTC
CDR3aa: CASSGLAGAGQETQYF

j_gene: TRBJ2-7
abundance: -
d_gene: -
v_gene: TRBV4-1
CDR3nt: TGCGCCAGCAGCGAAATCTACTCCGGGACACACTACGAGCAGTACTTC
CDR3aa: CASSEIYSGTHYEQYF

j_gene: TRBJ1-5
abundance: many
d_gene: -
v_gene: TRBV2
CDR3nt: TGTGCCAGCAGTGAAGAGGCTACTAATCAGCCCCAGCATTTT
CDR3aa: CASSEEATNQPQHF

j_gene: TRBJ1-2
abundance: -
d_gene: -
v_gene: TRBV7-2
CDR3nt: TGTGCCAGCAGCTTAGTGAGTGGGGGTTTTAACTATGGCTACACCTTC
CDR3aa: CASSLVSGGFNYGYTF

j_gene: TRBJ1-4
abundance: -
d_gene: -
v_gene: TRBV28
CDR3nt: TGTGCCCGCAGTTCTCATGGGCTACAGGGCGATACTAATGAAAAACTGTTTTTT
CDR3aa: CARSSHGLQGDTNEKLFF

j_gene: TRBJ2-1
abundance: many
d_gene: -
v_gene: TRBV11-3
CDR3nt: TGTGCCAGCAGCGAGAACCCCACTAATGAGCAGTTCTTC
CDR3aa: CASSENPTNEQFF

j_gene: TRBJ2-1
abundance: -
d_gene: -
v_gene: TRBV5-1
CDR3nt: TGCGCCAGCGGGGATAATACGCCTCAGTTCTTC
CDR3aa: CASGDNTPQFF

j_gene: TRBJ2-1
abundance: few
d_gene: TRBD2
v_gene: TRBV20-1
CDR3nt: TGCAGTGCGGATCTAGCGGAAGCCCGCAGCTCCTACAATGAGCAGTTCTTC
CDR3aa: CSADLAEARSSYNEQFF

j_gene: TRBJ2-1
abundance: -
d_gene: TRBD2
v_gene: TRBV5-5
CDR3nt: TGTGCCAGCAGCTCCGGGACTAGCGGGTGGTACTACAATGAGCAGTTCTTC
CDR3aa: CASSSGTSGWYYNEQFF

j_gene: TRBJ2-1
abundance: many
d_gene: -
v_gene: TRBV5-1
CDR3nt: TGCGCCAGCAGCTTGGACAGGGGGGGCGGTGAGCAGTTCTTC
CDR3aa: CASSLDRGGGEQFF

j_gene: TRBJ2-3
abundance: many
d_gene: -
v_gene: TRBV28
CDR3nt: TGTGCCAGCAGTTCTCTATCCCGGGGTACGCAGTATTTT
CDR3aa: CASSSLSRGTQYF

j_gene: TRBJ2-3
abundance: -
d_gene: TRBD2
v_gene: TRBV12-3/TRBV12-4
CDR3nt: TGTGCCAGCAGAAGACTAGCGGGGGACCCGAGCACAGATACGCAGTATTTT
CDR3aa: CASRRLAGDPSTDTQYF